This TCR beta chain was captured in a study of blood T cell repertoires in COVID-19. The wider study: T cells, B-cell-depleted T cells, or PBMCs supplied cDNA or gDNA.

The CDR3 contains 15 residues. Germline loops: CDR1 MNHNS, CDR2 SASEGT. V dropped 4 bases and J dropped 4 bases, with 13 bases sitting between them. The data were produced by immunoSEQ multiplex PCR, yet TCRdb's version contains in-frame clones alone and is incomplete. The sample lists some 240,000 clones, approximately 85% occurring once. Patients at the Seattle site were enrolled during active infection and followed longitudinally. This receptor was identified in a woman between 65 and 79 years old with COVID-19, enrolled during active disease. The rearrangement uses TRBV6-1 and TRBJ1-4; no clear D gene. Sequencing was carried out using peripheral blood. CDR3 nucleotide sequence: TGTGCCAGCAGTGGGGGAGGGAGGGATAATGAAAAACTGTTTTTT. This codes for CASSGGGRDNEKLFF.